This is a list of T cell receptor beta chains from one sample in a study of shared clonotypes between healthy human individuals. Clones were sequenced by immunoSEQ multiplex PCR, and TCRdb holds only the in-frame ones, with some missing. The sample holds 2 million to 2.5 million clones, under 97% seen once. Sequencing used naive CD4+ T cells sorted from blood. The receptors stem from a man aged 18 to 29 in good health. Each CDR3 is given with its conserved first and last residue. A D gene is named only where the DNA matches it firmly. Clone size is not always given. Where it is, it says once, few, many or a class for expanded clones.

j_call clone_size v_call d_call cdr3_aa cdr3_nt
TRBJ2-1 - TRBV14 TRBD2 CASSRTAGAYNEQFF TGTGCCAGCAGCCGGACAGCGGGAGCCTACAATGAGCAGTTCTTC
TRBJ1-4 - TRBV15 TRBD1 CATRNTGGSEKLFF TGTGCCACCAGGAATACAGGGGGGAGTGAAAAACTGTTTTTT
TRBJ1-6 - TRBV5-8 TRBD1 CASSSKDRGYNSPLHF TGTGCCAGCAGCTCTAAGGACAGGGGGTATAATTCACCCCTCCACTTT
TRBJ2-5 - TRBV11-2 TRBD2 CASSIPGGGMETQYF TGTGCCAGCAGCATCCCGGGAGGGGGGATGGAGACCCAGTACTTC
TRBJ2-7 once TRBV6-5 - CASSYGRGTYEQYF TGTGCCAGCAGTTACGGCAGGGGCACCTACGAGCAGTACTTC
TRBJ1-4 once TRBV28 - CASSRSRAEEKLFF TGTGCCAGCAGCCGATCCCGGGCCGAGGAAAAACTGTTTTTT
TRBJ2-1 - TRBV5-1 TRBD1 CASSFFIGQGYNEQFF TGCGCCAGCAGCTTCTTTATCGGACAGGGCTACAATGAGCAGTTCTTC
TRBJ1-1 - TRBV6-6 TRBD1 CASSLTGENTEAFF TGTGCCAGCAGTTTGACAGGGGAAAACACTGAAGCTTTCTTT
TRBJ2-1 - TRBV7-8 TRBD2 CASSLNEPGTSGRNEQFF TGTGCCAGCAGCTTGAATGAACCCGGGACTAGCGGGAGGAATGAGCAGTTCTTC
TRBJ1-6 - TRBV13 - CASSLALVRANSPLHF TGTGCCAGCAGCTTAGCGCTAGTCAGAGCAAATTCACCCCTCCACTTT
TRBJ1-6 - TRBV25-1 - CASSDVPIGPLHF TGTGCCAGCAGTGACGTCCCTATAGGGCCCCTCCACTTT
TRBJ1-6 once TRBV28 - CASKGGFVGPLHF TGTGCCAGCAAGGGGGGATTCGTGGGTCCCCTCCACTTT
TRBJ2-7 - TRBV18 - CASSPPSGIDYEQYF TGTGCCAGCTCACCTCCCAGCGGAATTGACTACGAGCAGTACTTC
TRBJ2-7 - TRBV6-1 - CANPRGVSWEQYF TGTGCCAACCCAAGGGGGGTTTCTTGGGAGCAGTACTTC
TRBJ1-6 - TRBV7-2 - CASSLDLSPLHF TGTGCCAGCAGCCTGGACCTTTCACCCCTCCACTTT
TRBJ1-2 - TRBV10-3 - CAISESAGDYGYTF TGTGCCATCAGTGAGTCGGCGGGGGACTATGGCTACACCTTC
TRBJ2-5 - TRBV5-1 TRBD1 CASTIRGPQETQYF TGCGCCAGCACGATTAGGGGGCCCCAAGAGACCCAGTACTTC
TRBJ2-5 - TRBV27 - CASSRASEETQYF TGTGCCAGCAGTCGGGCTAGCGAAGAGACCCAGTACTTC
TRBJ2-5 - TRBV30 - CAWSGSAKETQYF TGTGCCTGGAGCGGGTCAGCCAAAGAGACCCAGTACTTC
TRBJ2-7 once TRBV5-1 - CASSPEGEGRDEQYF TGCGCCAGCAGCCCGGAGGGGGAAGGCCGGGACGAGCAGTACTTC
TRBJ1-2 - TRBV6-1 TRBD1 CASRIQGAPSGYTF TGTGCCAGCAGAATTCAGGGGGCGCCTTCTGGCTACACCTTC
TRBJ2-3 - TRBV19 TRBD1 CASSPWTGWDTDTQYF TGTGCCAGTAGTCCCTGGACAGGGTGGGACACAGATACGCAGTATTTT
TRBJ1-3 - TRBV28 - CASSFGRRAEGNTIYF TGTGCCAGCAGTTTTGGGAGGAGGGCTGAAGGAAACACCATATATTTT
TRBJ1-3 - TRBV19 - CASIDLALSGNTIYF TGTGCCAGTATCGACCTGGCCCTCTCTGGAAACACCATATATTTT
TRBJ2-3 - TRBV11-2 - CASSLGNTQYF TGTGCCAGCAGCTTGGGAAATACGCAGTATTTT
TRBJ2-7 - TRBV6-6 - CASSYTRDEQYF TGTGCCAGCAGTTACACCCGGGACGAGCAGTACTTC
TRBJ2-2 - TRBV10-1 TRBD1 CASSESRGYTGELFF TGCGCCAGCAGTGAATCCAGGGGGTACACCGGGGAGCTGTTTTTT
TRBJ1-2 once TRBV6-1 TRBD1 CASSEVDRGRNYGYTF TGTGCCAGCAGTGAAGTGGACAGGGGGCGTAACTATGGCTACACCTTC
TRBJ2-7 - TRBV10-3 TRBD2 CASRAGTSGLYEQYF TGTGCCTCGCGCGCCGGGACTAGCGGGTTGTACGAGCAGTACTTC
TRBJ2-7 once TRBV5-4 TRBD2 CASSLTSGGSYEQYF TGTGCCAGCAGTCTGACTAGCGGAGGCTCCTACGAGCAGTACTTC
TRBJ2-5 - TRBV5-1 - CASSLGGAGAQETQYF TGCGCCAGCAGCTTGGGAGGTGCGGGGGCACAAGAGACCCAGTACTTC
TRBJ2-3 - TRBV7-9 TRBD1 CASRGTGGLPDTQYF TGTGCCAGCAGGGGGACAGGGGGATTGCCAGATACGCAGTATTTT
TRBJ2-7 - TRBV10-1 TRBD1 CASSDFRDSSYEQYF TGCGCCAGCAGTGACTTCCGGGACAGCTCCTACGAGCAGTACTTC
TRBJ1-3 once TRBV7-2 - CASSLRGNGNTIYF TGTGCCAGCAGCCTCCGGGGGAACGGAAACACCATATATTTT
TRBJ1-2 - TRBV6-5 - CASSYSPAGSVYGYTF TGTGCCAGCAGTTACTCGCCCGCGGGATCTGTCTATGGCTACACCTTC
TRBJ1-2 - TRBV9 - CASSVAPTTDGYTF TGTGCCAGCAGCGTAGCGCCCACAACCGATGGCTACACCTTC
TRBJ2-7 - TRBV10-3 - CAISESDYEQYF TGTGCCATCAGCGAGTCAGACTACGAGCAGTACTTC
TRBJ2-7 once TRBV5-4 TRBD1 CASSPGQGNYEQYF TGTGCCAGCAGCCCGGGACAGGGTAACTACGAGCAGTACTTC
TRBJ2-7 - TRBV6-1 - CASNGKGPSYEQYF TGTGCCAGCAACGGTAAGGGGCCTTCCTACGAGCAGTACTTC
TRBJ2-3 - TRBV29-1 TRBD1 CSSGTGRTDTQYF TGCAGCTCCGGGACAGGGCGCACAGATACGCAGTATTTT
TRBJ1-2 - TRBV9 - CASSVEGELIGYTF TGTGCCAGCAGCGTAGAAGGGGAGTTGATTGGCTACACCTTC
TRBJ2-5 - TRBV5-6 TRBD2 CASSLWLAGAVAQYF TGTGCCAGCAGCTTGTGGCTAGCGGGAGCGGTCGCCCAGTACTTC
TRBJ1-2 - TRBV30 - CAWQGTNYGYTF TGTGCCTGGCAGGGGACTAACTATGGCTACACCTTC
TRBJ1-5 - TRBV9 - CASSVSRGEVSNQPQHF TGTGCCAGCAGCGTTTCCAGGGGAGAGGTTAGCAATCAGCCCCAGCATTTT
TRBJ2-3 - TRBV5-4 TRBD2 CASSFSGRAIDTQYF TGTGCCAGCAGCTTTAGCGGGAGGGCCATAGATACGCAGTATTTT
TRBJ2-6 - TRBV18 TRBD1 CASSPMQQGAGANVLTF TGTGCCAGCTCACCGATGCAACAGGGGGCTGGGGCCAACGTCCTGACTTTC
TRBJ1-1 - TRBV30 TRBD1 CAWGTDYTEAFF TGTGCCTGGGGGACAGACTACACTGAAGCTTTCTTT
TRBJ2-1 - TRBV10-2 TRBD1 CASQDRGAVTGGAPSSYNEQFF TGCGCCAGCCAGGACAGGGGGGCAGTAACGGGAGGGGCCCCCAGCTCCTACAATGAGCAGTTCTTC
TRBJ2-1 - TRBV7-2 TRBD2 CASSFPGLAFEQFF TGTGCCAGCAGCTTTCCGGGACTAGCGTTCGAGCAGTTCTTC
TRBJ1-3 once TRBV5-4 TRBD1 CASSLYGDSSGNTIYF TGTGCCAGCAGCTTGTATGGGGACAGCTCTGGAAACACCATATATTTT
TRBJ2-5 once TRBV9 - CASSPEEVRLGETQYF TGTGCCAGCAGCCCAGAGGAAGTAAGGTTGGGCGAGACCCAGTACTTC
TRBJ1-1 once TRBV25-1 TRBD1 CASRRTGGGTEAFF TGTGCCAGCAGGCGAACAGGGGGGGGCACTGAAGCTTTCTTT
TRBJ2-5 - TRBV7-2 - CASSLVPPGKQETQYF TGTGCCAGCAGCTTAGTACCCCCCGGGAAACAAGAGACCCAGTACTTC
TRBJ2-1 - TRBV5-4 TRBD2 CASSFGLAAQFF TGTGCCAGCAGTTTTGGACTAGCGGCTCAGTTCTTC
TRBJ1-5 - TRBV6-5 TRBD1 CASSPGTENQPQHF TGTGCCAGCAGTCCCGGGACAGAAAATCAGCCCCAGCATTTT
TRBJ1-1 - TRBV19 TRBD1 CASSIPDRDTEAFF TGTGCCAGTAGTATACCCGACAGGGACACTGAAGCTTTCTTT
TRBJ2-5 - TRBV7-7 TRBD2 CASSSPGLGSKETQYF TGTGCTAGCAGTAGCCCGGGACTAGGGTCTAAAGAGACCCAGTACTTC
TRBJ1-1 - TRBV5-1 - CASSRAWTDTEAFF TGCGCCAGTAGTAGGGCCTGGACGGACACTGAAGCTTTCTTT
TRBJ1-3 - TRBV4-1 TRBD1 CASSQAPTGPGNTIYF TGCGCCAGCAGCCAAGCGCCGACAGGGCCTGGAAACACCATATATTTT